The 2 T cell receptor beta chains reported below all come from one sample, sequenced in a study of T cells in women clearing cervical HPV infection (dated by TCRdb to the late 2010s). Libraries were constructed by the immunoSEQ multiplex PCR assay. The table was pulled from immuneACCESS by TCRdb, which kept in-frame rearrangements only. Such tables lose some clones; where checked, under half of the loss comes from unresolved V genes, and the rest has no known cause. This sample's table has entries for under 40,000 clones. The ten most abundant clones make up under 8.5% of the sample. Material for sequencing was blood buffy coat. These receptors were collected from a woman between 18 and 70 years old with a cervical HPV16 infection that either progressed to CIN3+ or cleared (not recorded which).

Points on this clone: The read ends 3 residues shy of where the CDR3 ends; the end is completed using the germline J gene. This chain connects TRBV20-1 to TRBJ1-5; TRBD1 aligns across 7 bases. With 4 bases clipped from V and 4 bases from J, the junction kept 4 bases outside the gene matches. The CDR3 spans 13 residues. Germline V lookup: CDR1 DFQATT, CDR2 SNEGSKA (reference sequence). Here the CDR3 reads CSATGQKNQPQHF. Incomplete CDR3 DNA: TGCAGTGCTACGGGACAGAAAAATCAGCCC.

As regards this clone: The CDR3 is cut off 3 residues early in the read; its end comes from the germline J gene. The chain has TRBV7-9 and TRBJ1-5; D perhaps matches TRBD1 (5 bases). Germline lookup yields CDR1 SEHNR and CDR2 FQNEAQ (reference sequence). The CDR3 covers 13 residues. V was cut by 5 bases and J by 7 bases, with 12 bases left in between. CDR3 DNA (partial): TGTGCCAGCAGCCGAGGGGAGGGCCAGCCC. Encoded protein: CASSRGEGQP. The whole CDR3 protein is CASSRGEGQPQHF.